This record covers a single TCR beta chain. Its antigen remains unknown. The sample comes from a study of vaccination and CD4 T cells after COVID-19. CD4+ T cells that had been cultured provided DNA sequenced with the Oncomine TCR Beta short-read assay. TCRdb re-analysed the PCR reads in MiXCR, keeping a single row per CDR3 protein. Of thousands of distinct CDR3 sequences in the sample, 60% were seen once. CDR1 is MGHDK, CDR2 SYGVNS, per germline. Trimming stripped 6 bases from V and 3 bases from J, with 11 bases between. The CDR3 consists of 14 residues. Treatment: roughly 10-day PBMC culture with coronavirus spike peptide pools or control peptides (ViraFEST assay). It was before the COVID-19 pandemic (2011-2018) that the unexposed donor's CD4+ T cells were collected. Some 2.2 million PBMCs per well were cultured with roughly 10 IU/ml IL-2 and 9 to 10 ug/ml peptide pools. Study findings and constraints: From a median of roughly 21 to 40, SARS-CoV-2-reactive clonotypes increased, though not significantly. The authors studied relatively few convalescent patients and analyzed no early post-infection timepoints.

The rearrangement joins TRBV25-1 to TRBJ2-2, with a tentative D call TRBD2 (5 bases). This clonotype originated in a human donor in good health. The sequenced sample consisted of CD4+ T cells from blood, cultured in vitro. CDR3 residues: CASRGEGHTGELFF. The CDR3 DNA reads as TGTGCCAGCAGGGGTGAGGGTCACACCGGGGAGCTGTTTTTT.